This record looks at one T cell receptor (beta chain) sequence and its context. This clonotype was detected ten times or more. Its antigen is unknown. No much larger clone exists at a distance of one base, and base qualities are not known. Sequencing was carried out with an Illumina HiSeq 2500. TCR beta libraries were prepared by quantitative 5'-RACE with molecular barcodes. The authors' pipeline ran thus. To identify disease-linked TCR variants, a new computational method was used, one built on a probabilistic model of VDJ rearrangement. Clones were called with MiXCR by TCRdb after fastp trimmed the public reads at Q25, and only in-frame beta chains were retained. Here each entry gathers all rows of one CDR3 protein and keeps the most common genes and DNA. TCRdb's processing, not the study's, gives the V and J calls here. This sample gives 200,000 to 300,000 distinct CDR3 sequences in total; over 9.5% of them show up just once. The biggest ten clones account for 2% to 3% of the sample.

These data originate in a study of CD8 T cells in ankylosing spondylitis (dated by TCRdb to 2016 to 2017). General notes on the study: The study profiled T cell receptor beta repertoires in healthy donors and ankylosing spondylitis patients to find disease-linked TCR variants. The full study cohort was made up of about 25 ankylosing spondylitis patients and 108 healthy donors. Peripheral blood was sampled, and synovial fluid was additionally collected from ankylosing spondylitis patients.

CDR1 SGHVS and CDR2 FQNEAQ were looked up in the germline V gene. The V end gives up 4 bases and the J end 5 bases, leaving 9 bases in the junction not matched to a gene. Inclusive of the bounding cysteine and phenylalanine, the CDR3 is 15 residues long. CDR3 DNA is the only sequence kept; it has 45 bases, read in frame from the first base. Study-wide findings and limitations: Some motif variants had previously been reported in the synovial fluid and blood of reactive arthritis patients, which suggests shared mechanisms of disease initiation. The disease-linked clones were reported as significantly enriched in matched synovial fluid samples from ankylosing spondylitis patients. The disease-linked clones had a CD8+ phenotype and were found at relatively low frequencies in peripheral blood. A TCR beta motif of several highly homologous amino acid variants appeared characteristic of blood from ankylosing spondylitis patients.

Material for sequencing was blood, either unsorted or a sorted T cell fraction (not recorded which). The chain couples TRBV7-8 to TRBJ2-3; 7 central nucleotides agree with TRBD2. The source of this sequence is a male donor with ankylosing spondylitis or in good health (not recorded which). The CDR3 here reads CASSCCGSKGDTQYF. The nucleotides are TGTGCCAGCAGCTGCTGCGGGAGTAAAGGAGATACGCAGTATTTT.